This T cell receptor beta chain was captured by sequencing in a study of shared clonotypes between healthy human individuals. Study-wide background: CD4 naive cells filled three plates per donor, CD4 memory three, CD8 naive two and CD8 memory one.

Whole-study results and caveats: Having only a few donors restricted how much genetic and exposure-history diversity was captured. Rarefaction indicated that sorted-subset sequencing remained incomplete although depth was large.

Germline CDR1 and CDR2: KGHSH and LQKENI. The J segment lost 4 bases and the V segment lost 3 bases, leaving 7 bases of the junction unmatched. CDR3 length: 16 residues. This clone was recorded only once. Its antigen is as yet unknown. Clones were sequenced by immunoSEQ multiplex PCR, and TCRdb holds only the in-frame ones, with some missing. The sample records approximately 1,500,000 clones, roughly 96% being singletons. The V and J genes are TRBV18 and TRBJ1-3, with 9 bases lining up with TRBD1. The sequenced sample consisted of naive CD4+ T cells sorted from blood. Stated subset: CD45RA+ positively selected. The receptor was derived from a young man in good health. CDR3 sequence reads: CASSPLQGAEGNTIYF. CDR3 coding DNA: TGTGCCAGCTCACCGCTACAGGGGGCTGAAGGAAACACCATATATTTT.